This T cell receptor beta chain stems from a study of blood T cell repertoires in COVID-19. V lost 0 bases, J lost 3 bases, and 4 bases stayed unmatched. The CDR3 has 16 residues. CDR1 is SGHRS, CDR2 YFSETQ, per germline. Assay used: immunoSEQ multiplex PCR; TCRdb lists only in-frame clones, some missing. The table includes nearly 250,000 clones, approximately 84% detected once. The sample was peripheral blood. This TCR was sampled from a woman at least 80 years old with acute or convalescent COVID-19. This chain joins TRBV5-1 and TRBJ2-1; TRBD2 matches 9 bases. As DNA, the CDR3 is TGCGCCAGCAGCTTGGCCGGAGCGGGGGGCTACAATGAGCAGTTCTTC. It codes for CASSLAGAGGYNEQFF.